The rows below give T cell receptor beta chains drawn from one sample of a study of PD-1 blockade in classical Hodgkin lymphoma. Data came from immunoSEQ multiplex PCR; TCRdb stores just in-frame clones and leaves some out. The sample has 55,000 to 80,000 clones; 85% to 95% are singletons. This specimen was peripheral blood mononuclear cells (PBMCs), taken at baseline. Source of these receptors: a human donor with classical Hodgkin lymphoma. Both conserved end residues are part of each CDR3. D genes are given only for firm matches. Clone size is not always given. Where it is, it says once, few, many or a class for expanded clones.

clone size | J gene | V gene | D gene | CDR3 protein | CDR3 DNA
few | TRBJ1-1 | TRBV7-8 | . | CASSFGDEAFF | TGTGCCAGCAGCTTCGGAGATGAAGCTTTCTTT
. | TRBJ2-2 | TRBV5-4 | TRBD2 | CASSLGLAGVNGELFF | TGTGCCAGCAGCTTAGGCCTAGCGGGAGTTAACGGGGAGCTGTTTTTT
. | TRBJ1-5 | TRBV21-1 | . | CASSTSGPRGNQPQHF | TGTGCCAGCAGCACGTCGGGCCCCCGGGGCAATCAGCCCCAGCATTTT
. | TRBJ1-3 | TRBV25-1 | TRBD1 | CASQDRGGNTIYF | TGTGCCAGCCAAGACAGGGGCGGAAACACCATATATTTT
. | TRBJ2-5 | TRBV2 | TRBD2 | CASRRLAGNQETQYF | TGTGCCAGTCGCCGACTAGCGGGGAACCAAGAGACCCAGTACTTC
. | TRBJ2-1 | TRBV6-8 | . | CASRGNNEQFF | TGTGCCAGCAGGGGGAACAATGAGCAGTTCTTC
once | TRBJ2-3 | TRBV28 | TRBD2 | CASSLGLAGGLADTQYF | TGTGCCAGCAGTTTAGGACTAGCGGGAGGGCTGGCAGATACGCAGTATTTT
once | TRBJ1-1 | TRBV6-5 | TRBD1 | CASSYARTDRATEAFF | TGTGCCAGCAGTTACGCGAGAACTGACAGGGCCACTGAAGCTTTCTTT
. | TRBJ2-5 | TRBV10-3 | TRBD1 | CAISGTEETQYF | TGTGCCATCTCCGGGACAGAAGAGACCCAGTACTTC
. | TRBJ2-7 | TRBV7-6 | . | CASSSHDSLYEQYF | TGTGCCAGCAGCTCTCATGACAGCCTATACGAGCAGTACTTC
. | TRBJ2-3 | TRBV5-4 | . | CASSLGDTQYF | TGTGCCAGCAGCTTGGGAGATACGCAGTATTTT
once | TRBJ2-7 | TRBV2 | TRBD1 | CASIPDRGGFYEQYF | TGTGCCAGCATCCCCGACAGGGGGGGATTCTACGAGCAGTACTTC
. | TRBJ2-5 | TRBV6-4 | . | CASSDSGRTRETQYF | TGTGCCAGCAGTGACTCGGGACGGACCCGGGAGACCCAGTACTTC
. | TRBJ1-5 | TRBV7-9 | . | CASSLGGFDQPQHF | TGTGCCAGCAGCTTGGGGGGGTTCGATCAGCCCCAGCATTTT